Below, 6 T cell receptor beta chains from the same sample are listed, as sequenced in a study of T cell repertoires in cytomegalovirus infection. Using its own MiXCR run on the reads, TCRdb lists one record per CDR3 protein. The sample yields 100,000 to 150,000 distinct CDR3 sequences, roughly 32% seen once. These receptors lack a known antigen. The specimen comprised CD8+ T cells from cultured PBMCs, sampled from culture after CMV antigen stimulation. These receptors originate from a human donor in good health (CMV status not recorded). Some clones in this sample may be carry-over from other donors' samples.

The CDR3 region is CASSKGIRTLSYNEQFF. CDR3 coding DNA: TGTGCCAGCAGCAAGGGGATACGGACTCTCTCCTACAATGAGCAGTTCTTC. The chain has TRBV5-4 and TRBJ2-1; D is possibly TRBD1 or TRBD2 (5 bases each). The V and J ends lost 4 bases and 0 bases respectively, with 17 bases between them. Germline CDR1 SGHNT, CDR2 YYREEE (reference sequence). CDR3 size: 17 residues.

This chain links TRBV19 with TRBJ2-1; D is possibly TRBD1 (6 bases). Trimming left V 6 bases short and J 8 bases short, with 20 bases between. The V gene's germline CDR1 is LNHDA and CDR2 SQIVND (reference sequence). The CDR3 has 15 amino acids. CDR3 in amino acids: CASRGQFAYNDEQFF. The CDR3 bases are TGTGCCAGTAGGGGACAATTCGCTTACAATGATGAGCAGTTCTTC.

The table lists this clonotype with a few counts. The CDR3 nucleotides read TGCAGCGTTGAAGAGGCAGGGGGCTACGAGCAGTACTTC. It translates to CSVEEAGGYEQYF. The chain has TRBV29-1 and TRBJ2-7; TRBD1 aligns across 7 bases. V lost 0 bases, J lost 3 bases, and 2 bases stayed unmatched. Germline loops: CDR1 SQVTM, CDR2 ANQGSEA. This CDR3 has 13 amino acids.

This chain joins TRBV11-2 and TRBJ1-6; TRBD1 matches 7 bases. With 4 bases clipped from V and 13 bases from J, the junction kept 10 bases outside the gene matches. The CDR3 contains 14 residues. CDR1 and CDR2 (germline): SGHAT, FQNNGV. The DNA of the CDR3 is TGTGCCAGCAGCTGGACAGGTCTGGAGGAGCCCCTCCACTTT. Translating it yields CASSWTGLEEPLHF. Full variable domain (rest looked up from reference TRBV11-2 and TRBJ1-6): EAGVAQSPRYKIIEKRQSVAFWCNPISGHATLYWYQQILGQGPKLLIQFQNNGVVDDSQLPKDRFSAERLKGVDSTLKIQPAKLEDSAVYLCASSWTGLEEPLHFGNGTRLTVT.

This rearrangement joins TRBV20-1 to TRBJ2-3, with D possibly TRBD1 on 6 matching bases. CDR1 is DFQATT, CDR2 SNEGSKA, per germline (reference sequence). This CDR3 has 15 amino acids. The V and J ends lost 5 bases and 0 bases respectively, with 15 bases between them. This chain's CDR3 is CSAPRTDPSTDTQYF. In DNA form, the CDR3 reads TGCAGTGCTCCGAGGACAGATCCGAGCACAGATACGCAGTATTTT.

The chain has TRBV20-1 and TRBJ2-5, with TRBD2 matching over 11 bases. The CDR3 is 14 residues long. V shed 6 bases and J 8 bases; nucleotides not matched to a gene: 11. The germline gives CDR1 DFQATT, CDR2 SNEGSKA (reference sequence). CDR3: CSAKRRLAGGTQYF. The CDR3 bases are TGCAGTGCCAAGAGGCGTCTAGCGGGGGGCACCCAGTACTTC.